These 2 T cell receptor beta chains were sequenced from one sample in a study of blood T cell repertoires in COVID-19. Sequencing used immunoSEQ multiplex PCR; TCRdb keeps in-frame clones, though not all of them. The sample shows 60,000 or so clones, 79% of them seen only once. The sequenced sample was peripheral blood. Every receptor here comes from a man aged 60 to 69 with acute or convalescent COVID-19.

The chain carries TRBV9 and TRBJ2-7; 11 nucleotides align to TRBD1. The CDR3 length is 16 residues. Per the germline V gene, CDR1 is SGDLS and CDR2 is YYNGEE. Trimming took 4 bases from V and 6 from J; bases not matched to a gene: 12. The CDR3 DNA sequence: TGTGCCAGCAGCCCACAAGCCCTGGGGACAGGGGGCGAGCAGTACTTC. Encoded protein: CASSPQALGTGGEQYF.

J is TRBJ2-3 and V is TRBV7-9; the D gene is possibly TRBD1 (5 bases). Germline CDR1 and CDR2: SEHNR and FQNEAQ (reference sequence). Trimming shortened V by 5 bases and J by 2 bases, and 14 bases separated the two germline ends. The CDR3 consists of 15 residues. CDR3 coding DNA: TGTGCCAGCAGCCCTACACAGGCATCCACAGATACGCAGTATTTT. Its protein product is CASSPTQASTDTQYF.